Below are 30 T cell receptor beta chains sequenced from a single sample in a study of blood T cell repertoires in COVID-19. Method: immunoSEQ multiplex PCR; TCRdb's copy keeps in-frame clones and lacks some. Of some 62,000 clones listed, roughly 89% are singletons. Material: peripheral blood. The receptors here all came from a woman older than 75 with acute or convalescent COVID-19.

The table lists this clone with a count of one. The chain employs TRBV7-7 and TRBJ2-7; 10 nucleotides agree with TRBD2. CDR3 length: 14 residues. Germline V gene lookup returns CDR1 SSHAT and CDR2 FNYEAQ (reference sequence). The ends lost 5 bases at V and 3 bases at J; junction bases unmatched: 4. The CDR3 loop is CASSKREGFYEQYF. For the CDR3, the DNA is TGTGCCAGCAGCAAGCGGGAGGGTTTCTACGAGCAGTACTTC.

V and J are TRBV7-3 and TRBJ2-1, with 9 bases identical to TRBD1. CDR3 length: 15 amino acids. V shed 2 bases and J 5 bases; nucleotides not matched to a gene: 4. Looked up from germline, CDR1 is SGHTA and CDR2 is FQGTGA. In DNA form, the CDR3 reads TGTGCCAGCAGCTTATACGGGACAGGGAACAATGAGCAGTTCTTC. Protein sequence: CASSLYGTGNNEQFF.

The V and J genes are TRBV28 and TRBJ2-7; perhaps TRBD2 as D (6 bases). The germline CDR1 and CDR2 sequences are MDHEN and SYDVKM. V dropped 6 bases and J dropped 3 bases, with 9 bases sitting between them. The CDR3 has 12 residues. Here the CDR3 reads CASREGLYEQYF. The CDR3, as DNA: TGTGCCAGCAGGGAGGGTCTCTACGAGCAGTACTTC.

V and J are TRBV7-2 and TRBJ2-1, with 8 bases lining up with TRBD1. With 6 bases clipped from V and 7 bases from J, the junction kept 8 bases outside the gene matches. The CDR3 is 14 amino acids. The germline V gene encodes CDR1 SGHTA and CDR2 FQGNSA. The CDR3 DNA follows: TGTGCCAGCAGTTTCGGACAGGGCTGGAATGAGCAGTTCTTC. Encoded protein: CASSFGQGWNEQFF.

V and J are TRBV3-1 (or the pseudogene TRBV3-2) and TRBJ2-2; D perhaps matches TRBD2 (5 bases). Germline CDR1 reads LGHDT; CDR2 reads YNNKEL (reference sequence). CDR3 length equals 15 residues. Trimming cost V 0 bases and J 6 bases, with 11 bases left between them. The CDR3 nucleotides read TGTGCCAGCAGCCAAGATCTCACGGGGTCCGGGGAGCTGTTTTTT. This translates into CASSQDLTGSGELFF.

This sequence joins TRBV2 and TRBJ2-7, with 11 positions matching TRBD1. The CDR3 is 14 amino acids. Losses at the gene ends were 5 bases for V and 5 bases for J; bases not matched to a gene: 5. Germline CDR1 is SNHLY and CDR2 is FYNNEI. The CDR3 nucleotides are TGTGCCAGCAGTCGGACAGGGGGCCGGGACGAGCAGTACTTC. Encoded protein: CASSRTGGRDEQYF.

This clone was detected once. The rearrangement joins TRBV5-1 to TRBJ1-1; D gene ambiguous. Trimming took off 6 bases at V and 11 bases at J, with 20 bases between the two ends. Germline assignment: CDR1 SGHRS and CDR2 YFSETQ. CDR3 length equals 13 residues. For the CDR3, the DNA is TGCGCCAGCACCCTAGACACAATTGGGGAGGCTTTCTTT. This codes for CASTLDTIGEAFF.

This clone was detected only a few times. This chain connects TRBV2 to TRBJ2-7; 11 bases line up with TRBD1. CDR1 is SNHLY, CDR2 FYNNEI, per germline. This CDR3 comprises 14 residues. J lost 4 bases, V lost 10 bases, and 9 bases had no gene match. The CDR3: CATSRDRGIYEQYF. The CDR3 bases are TGTGCCACCTCCCGGGACAGGGGGATTTACGAGCAGTACTTC.

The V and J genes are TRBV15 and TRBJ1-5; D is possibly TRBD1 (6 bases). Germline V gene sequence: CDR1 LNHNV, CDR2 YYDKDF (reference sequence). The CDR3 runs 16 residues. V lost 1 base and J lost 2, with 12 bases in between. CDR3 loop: CATSRGLAGGNQPQHF. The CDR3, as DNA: TGTGCCACCAGCAGAGGGCTCGCAGGGGGCAATCAGCCCCAGCATTTT.

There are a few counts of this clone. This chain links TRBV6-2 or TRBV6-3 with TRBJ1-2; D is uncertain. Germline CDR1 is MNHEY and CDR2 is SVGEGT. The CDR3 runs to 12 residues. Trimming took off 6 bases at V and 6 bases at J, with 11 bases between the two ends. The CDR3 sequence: CASSLESDGYTF. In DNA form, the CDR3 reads TGTGCCAGCAGCCTCGAGTCGGATGGCTACACCTTC.

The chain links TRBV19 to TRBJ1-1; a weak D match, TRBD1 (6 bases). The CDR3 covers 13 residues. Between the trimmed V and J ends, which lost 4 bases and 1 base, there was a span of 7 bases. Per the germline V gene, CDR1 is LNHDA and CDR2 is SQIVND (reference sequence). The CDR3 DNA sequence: TGTGCCAGTAGTAGACAGGAGAACACTGAAGCTTTCTTT. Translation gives CASSRQENTEAFF. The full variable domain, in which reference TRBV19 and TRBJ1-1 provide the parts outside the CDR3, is DGGITQSPKYLFRKEGQNVTLSCEQNLNHDAMYWYRQDPGQGLRLIYYSQIVNDFQKGDIAEGYSVSREKKESFPLTVTSAQKNPTAFYLCASSRQENTEAFFGQGTRLTVV.

The DNA of the CDR3 is TGTGCCAGTAGTAGGGCGGGAGTGGAGACAGATACGCAGTATTTT. Translating gives CASSRAGVETDTQYF. The rearrangement joins TRBV19 to TRBJ2-3, with 7 bases matching TRBD2. Germline V gives CDR1 LNHDA, CDR2 SQIVND (reference sequence). Trimming cost V 4 bases and J 3 bases; bases outside gene matches: 7. The CDR3 is 15 amino acids.

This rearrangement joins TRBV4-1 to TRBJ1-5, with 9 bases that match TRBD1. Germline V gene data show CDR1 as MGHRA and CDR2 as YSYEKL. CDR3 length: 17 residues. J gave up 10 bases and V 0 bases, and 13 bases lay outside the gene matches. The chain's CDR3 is CASSQEGGTGMISPQHF. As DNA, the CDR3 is TGCGCCAGCAGCCAAGAAGGAGGGACAGGGATGATCAGCCCCCAGCATTTT.

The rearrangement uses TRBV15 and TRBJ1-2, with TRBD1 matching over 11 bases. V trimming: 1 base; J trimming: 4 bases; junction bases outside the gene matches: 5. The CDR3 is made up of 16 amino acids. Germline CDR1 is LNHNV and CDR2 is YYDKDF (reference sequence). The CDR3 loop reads CATSRGGQGVGYGYTF. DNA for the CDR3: TGTGCCACCAGCAGAGGGGGACAGGGGGTCGGCTATGGCTACACCTTC.

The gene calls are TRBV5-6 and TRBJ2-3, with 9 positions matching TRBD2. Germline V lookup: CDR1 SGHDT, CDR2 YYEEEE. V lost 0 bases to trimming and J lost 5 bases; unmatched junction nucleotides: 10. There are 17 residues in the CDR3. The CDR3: CASSLAMAGGRIDTQYF. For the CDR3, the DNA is TGTGCCAGCAGCTTGGCCATGGCGGGGGGGCGGATAGATACGCAGTATTTT.

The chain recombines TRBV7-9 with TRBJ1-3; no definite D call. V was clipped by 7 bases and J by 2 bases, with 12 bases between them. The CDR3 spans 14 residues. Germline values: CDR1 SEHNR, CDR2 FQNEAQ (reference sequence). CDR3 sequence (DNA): TGTGCCAGCACCTCCGCTATCGCTGGAAACACCATATATTTT. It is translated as CASTSAIAGNTIYF.

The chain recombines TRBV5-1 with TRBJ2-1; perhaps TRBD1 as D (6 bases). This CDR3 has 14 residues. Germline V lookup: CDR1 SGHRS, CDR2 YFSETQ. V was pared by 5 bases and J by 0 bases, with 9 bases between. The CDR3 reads CASSQDSSYNEQFF. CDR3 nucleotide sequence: TGCGCCAGCAGTCAGGACAGCTCCTACAATGAGCAGTTCTTC.

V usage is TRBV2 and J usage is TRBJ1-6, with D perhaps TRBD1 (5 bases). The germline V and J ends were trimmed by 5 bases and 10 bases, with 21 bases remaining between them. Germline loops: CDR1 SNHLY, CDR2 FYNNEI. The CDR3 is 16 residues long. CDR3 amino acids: CASSLNRPGQGSPLHF. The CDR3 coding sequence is TGTGCCAGCAGTCTCAATCGACCAGGGCAAGGCTCACCCCTCCACTTT.

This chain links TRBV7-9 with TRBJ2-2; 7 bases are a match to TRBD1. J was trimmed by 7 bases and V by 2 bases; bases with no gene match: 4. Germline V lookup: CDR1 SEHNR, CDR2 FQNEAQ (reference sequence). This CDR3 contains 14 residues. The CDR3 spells CASSLTGEGGELFF. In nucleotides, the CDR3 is TGTGCCAGCAGCTTAACAGGGGAAGGCGGGGAGCTGTTTTTT.

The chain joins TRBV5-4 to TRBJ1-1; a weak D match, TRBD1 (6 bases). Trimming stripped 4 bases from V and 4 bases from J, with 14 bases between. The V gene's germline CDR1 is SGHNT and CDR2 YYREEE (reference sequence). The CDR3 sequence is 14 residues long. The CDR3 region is CASSDTRGITEAFF. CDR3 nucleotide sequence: TGTGCCAGCAGCGATACGAGGGGGATCACTGAAGCTTTCTTT.

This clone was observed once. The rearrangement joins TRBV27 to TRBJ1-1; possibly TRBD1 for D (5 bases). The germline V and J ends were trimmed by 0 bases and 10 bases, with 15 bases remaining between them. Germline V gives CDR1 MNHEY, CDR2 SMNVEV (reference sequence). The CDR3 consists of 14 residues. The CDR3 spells CASSLSPGLRRAFF. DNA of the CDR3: TGTGCCAGCAGTTTATCGCCAGGGCTCCGTCGAGCTTTCTTT.

CDR3 sequence: CASSPRGPNTEAFF. In DNA form, the CDR3 reads TGTGCCAGCAGCCCAAGAGGCCCGAACACTGAAGCTTTCTTT. The chain couples TRBV7-9 to TRBJ1-1; D is ambiguous. Germline V lookup: CDR1 SEHNR, CDR2 FQNEAQ (reference sequence). V lost 5 bases, J lost 1 base, and 11 bases lay in between. The CDR3 extends over 14 amino acids. The full variable domain, its missing parts supplied by reference TRBV7-9 and TRBJ1-1, is DTGVSQNPRHKITKRGQNVTFRCDPISEHNRLYWYRQTLGQGPEFLTYFQNEAQLEKSRLLSDRFSAERPKGSFSTLEIQRTEQGDSAMYLCASSPRGPNTEAFFGQGTRLTVV.

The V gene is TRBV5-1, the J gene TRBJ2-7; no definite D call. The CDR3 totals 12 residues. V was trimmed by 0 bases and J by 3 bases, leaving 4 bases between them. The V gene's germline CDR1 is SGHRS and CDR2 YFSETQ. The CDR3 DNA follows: TGCGCCAGCAGCTTGGACAACTACGAGCAGTACTTC. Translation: CASSLDNYEQYF.

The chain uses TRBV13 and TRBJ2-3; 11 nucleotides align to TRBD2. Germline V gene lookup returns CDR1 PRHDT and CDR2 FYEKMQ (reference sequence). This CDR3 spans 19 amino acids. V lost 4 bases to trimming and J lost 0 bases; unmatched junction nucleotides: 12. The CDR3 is CASSSYTTSGGRSTDTQYF. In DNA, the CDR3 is TGTGCCAGCAGCTCGTACACAACTAGCGGGGGCCGGAGCACAGATACGCAGTATTTT.

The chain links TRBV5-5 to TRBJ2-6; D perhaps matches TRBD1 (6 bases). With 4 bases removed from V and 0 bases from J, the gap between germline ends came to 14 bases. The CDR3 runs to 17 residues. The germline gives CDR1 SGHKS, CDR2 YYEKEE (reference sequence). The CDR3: CASSIGTPLSGANVLTF. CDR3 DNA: TGTGCCAGCAGCATCGGGACACCTCTCTCTGGGGCCAACGTCCTGACTTTC.

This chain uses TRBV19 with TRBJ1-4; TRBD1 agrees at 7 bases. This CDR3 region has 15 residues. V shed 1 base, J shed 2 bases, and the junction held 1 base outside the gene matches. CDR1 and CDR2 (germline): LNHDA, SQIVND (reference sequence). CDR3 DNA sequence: TGTGCCAGTAGTATAGGGACAGGCACTAATGAAAAACTGTTTTTT. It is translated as CASSIGTGTNEKLFF. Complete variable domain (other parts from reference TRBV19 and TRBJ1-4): DGGITQSPKYLFRKEGQNVTLSCEQNLNHDAMYWYRQDPGQGLRLIYYSQIVNDFQKGDIAEGYSVSREKKESFPLTVTSAQKNPTAFYLCASSIGTGTNEKLFFGSGTQLSVL.

CDR3: CASSYLGQGTGELFF. CDR3 bases: TGTGCCAGCAGCTACCTGGGACAGGGGACGGGGGAGCTGTTTTTT. The genes are TRBV11-2 and TRBJ2-2, with 10 bases identical to TRBD1. Germline V lookup: CDR1 SGHAT, CDR2 FQNNGV. Trimming cost V 4 bases and J 8 bases; bases outside gene matches: 7. The CDR3 runs 15 residues.

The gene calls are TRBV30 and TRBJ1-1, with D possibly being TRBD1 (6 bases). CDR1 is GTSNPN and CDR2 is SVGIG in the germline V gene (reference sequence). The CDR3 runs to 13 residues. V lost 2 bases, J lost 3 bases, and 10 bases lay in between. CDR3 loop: CAWSRNRDTEAFF. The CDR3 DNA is TGTGCCTGGAGTCGAAACAGGGACACTGAAGCTTTCTTT.

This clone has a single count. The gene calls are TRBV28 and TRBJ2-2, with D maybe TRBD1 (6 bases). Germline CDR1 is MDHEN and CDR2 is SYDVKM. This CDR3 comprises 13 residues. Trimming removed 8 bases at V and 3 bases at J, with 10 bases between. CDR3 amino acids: CASQGPDTGELFF. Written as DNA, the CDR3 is TGTGCCAGCCAGGGGCCGGACACCGGGGAGCTGTTTTTT.

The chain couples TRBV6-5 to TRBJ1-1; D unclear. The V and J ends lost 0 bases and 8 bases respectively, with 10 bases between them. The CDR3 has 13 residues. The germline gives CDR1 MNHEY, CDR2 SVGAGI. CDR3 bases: TGTGCCAGCAGTTACTCCCCAACACGAGAAGCTTTCTTT. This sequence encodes CASSYSPTREAFF.